The 2 T cell receptor beta chains listed next were all sequenced from one sample in a study of blood T cell repertoires in COVID-19. Measured with immunoSEQ multiplex PCR; TCRdb has only the in-frame clones, and not every one. The table shows more than 95,000 clones, with around nine tenths occurring only once. Sequenced material: peripheral blood. The receptors come from a man in his sixties with acute or convalescent COVID-19.

The CDR3 spells CASSSERGPAFF. The CDR3, as DNA: TGTGCCAGCAGCTCTGAGCGGGGTCCAGCTTTCTTT. This rearrangement joins TRBV11-2 to TRBJ1-1, with D unclear. Germline CDR1 and CDR2: SGHAT and FQNNGV. The ends were cut back, 4 bases at V and 10 bases at J, with 13 bases in the middle. This CDR3 has 12 residues. Looking up the rest from reference TRBV11-2 and TRBJ1-1 gives the full variable domain: EAGVAQSPRYKIIEKRQSVAFWCNPISGHATLYWYQQILGQGPKLLIQFQNNGVVDDSQLPKDRFSAERLKGVDSTLKIQPAKLEDSAVYLCASSSERGPAFFGQGTRLTVV.

This chain connects TRBV5-1 to TRBJ2-5, with TRBD2 matching 9 bases. Looked up from germline, CDR1 is SGHRS and CDR2 is YFSETQ. V shed 6 bases and J 5 bases; nucleotides not matched to a gene: 8. The CDR3 contains 14 residues. CDR3 protein: CASTVAGERETQYF. CDR3 coding DNA: TGCGCCAGCACAGTAGCGGGAGAGAGGGAGACCCAGTACTTC. The entire variable domain, with the rest obtained from reference TRBV5-1 and TRBJ2-5, is as follows: KAGVTQTPRYLIKTRGQQVTLSCSPISGHRSVSWYQQTPGQGLQFLFEYFSETQRNKGNFPGRFSGRQFSNSRSEMNVSTLELGDSALYLCASTVAGERETQYFGPGTRLLVL.